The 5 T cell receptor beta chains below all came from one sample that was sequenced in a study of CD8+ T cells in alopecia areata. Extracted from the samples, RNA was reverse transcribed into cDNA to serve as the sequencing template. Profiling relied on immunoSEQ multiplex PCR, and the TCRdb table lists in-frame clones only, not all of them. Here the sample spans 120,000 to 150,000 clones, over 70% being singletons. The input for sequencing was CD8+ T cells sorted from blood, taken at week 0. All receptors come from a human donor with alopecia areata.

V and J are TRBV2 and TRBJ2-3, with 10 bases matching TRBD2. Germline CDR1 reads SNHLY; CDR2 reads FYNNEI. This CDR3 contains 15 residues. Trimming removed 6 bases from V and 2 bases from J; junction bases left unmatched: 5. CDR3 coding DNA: TGTGCCAGCAGGCTACTAGCGGGGACCACAGATACGCAGTATTTT. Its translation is CASRLLAGTTDTQYF.

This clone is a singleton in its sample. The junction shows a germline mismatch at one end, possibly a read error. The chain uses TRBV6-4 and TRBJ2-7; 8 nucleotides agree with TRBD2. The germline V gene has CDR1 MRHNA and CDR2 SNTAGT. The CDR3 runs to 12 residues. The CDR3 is CASSEPSGRGCF. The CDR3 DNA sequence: TGTGCCAGCAGTGAACCTAGCGGGCGAGGTTGCTTC.

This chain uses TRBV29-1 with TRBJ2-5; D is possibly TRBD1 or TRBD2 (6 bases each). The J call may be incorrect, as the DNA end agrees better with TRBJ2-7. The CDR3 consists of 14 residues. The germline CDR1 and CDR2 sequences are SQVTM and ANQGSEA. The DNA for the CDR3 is TGCAGCGTTCCGGCTATGGGGGGCAGCGACGAGCAGTACTTC. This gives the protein CSVPAMGGSDEQYF.

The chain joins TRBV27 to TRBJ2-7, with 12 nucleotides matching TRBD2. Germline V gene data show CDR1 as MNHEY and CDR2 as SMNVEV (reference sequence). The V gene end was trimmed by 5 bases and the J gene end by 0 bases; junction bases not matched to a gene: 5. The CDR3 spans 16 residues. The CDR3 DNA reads TGTGCCAGCAGTAAGGGACTAGCGGGTTACTCCTACGAGCAGTACTTC. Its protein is CASSKGLAGYSYEQYF.

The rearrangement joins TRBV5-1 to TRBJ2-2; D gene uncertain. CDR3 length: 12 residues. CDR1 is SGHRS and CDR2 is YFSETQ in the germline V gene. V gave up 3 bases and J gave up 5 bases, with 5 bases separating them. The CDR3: CASSSETGELFF. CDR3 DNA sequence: TGCGCCAGCAGCTCGGAAACCGGGGAGCTGTTTTTT.